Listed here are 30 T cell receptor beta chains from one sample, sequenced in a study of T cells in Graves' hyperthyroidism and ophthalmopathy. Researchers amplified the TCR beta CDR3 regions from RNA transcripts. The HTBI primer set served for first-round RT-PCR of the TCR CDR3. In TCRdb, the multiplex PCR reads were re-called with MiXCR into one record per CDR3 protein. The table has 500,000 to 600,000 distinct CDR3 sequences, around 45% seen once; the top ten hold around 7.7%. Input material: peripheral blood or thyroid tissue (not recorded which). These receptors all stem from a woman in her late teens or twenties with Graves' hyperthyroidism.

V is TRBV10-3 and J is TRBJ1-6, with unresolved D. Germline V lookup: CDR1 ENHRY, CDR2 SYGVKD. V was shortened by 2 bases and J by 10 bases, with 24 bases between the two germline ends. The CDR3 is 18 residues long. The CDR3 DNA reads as TGTGCCATCAGTGAGAGCAGCTTAGATCGACGGTTTCGGTCACCCCTCCACTTT. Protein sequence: CAISESSLDRRFRSPLHF.

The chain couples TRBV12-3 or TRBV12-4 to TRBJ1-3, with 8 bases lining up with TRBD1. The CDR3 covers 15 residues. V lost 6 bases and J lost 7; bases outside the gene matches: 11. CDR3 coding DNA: TGTGCCAGCAGCCAGAGTCCGGGACAGGCGAACACCATATATTTT. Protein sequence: CASSQSPGQANTIYF.

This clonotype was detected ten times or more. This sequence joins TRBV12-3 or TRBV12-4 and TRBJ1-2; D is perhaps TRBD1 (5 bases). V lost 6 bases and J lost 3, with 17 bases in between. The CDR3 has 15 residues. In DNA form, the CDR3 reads TGTGCCAGCAGCCCCCTCCTCGACAGCCACTATGGCTACACCTTC. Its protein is CASSPLLDSHYGYTF.

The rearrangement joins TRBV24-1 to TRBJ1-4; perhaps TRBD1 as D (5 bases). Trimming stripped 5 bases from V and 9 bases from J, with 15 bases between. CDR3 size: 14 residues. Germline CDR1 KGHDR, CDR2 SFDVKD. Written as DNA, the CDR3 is TGTGCCACCAGTGCCACATCAGGGAGTAAAAAACTGTTTTTT. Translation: CATSATSGSKKLFF.

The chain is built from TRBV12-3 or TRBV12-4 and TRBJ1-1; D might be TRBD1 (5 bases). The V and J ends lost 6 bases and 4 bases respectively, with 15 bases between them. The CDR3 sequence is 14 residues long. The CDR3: CASSPTVGGTEAFF. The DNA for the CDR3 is TGTGCCAGCAGCCCTACAGTGGGGGGCACTGAAGCTTTCTTT.

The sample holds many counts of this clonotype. CDR3 sequence reads: CSARGYGTGGLVQYF. The CDR3 bases are TGCAGTGCTAGAGGATACGGGACAGGGGGCTTGGTGCAGTACTTC. V and J are TRBV20-1 and TRBJ2-7; TRBD1 aligns across 12 bases. This CDR3 has 15 residues. The ends lost 1 base at V and 9 bases at J; junction bases unmatched: 10. The germline V gene has CDR1 DFQATT and CDR2 SNEGSKA (reference sequence).

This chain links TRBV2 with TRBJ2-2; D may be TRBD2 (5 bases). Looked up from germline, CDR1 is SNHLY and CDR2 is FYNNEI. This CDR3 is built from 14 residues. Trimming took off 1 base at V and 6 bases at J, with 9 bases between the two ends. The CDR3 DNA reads TGTGCCAGCAGTGAAGGAGGGTTTGCCGGGGAGCTGTTTTTT. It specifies CASSEGGFAGELFF.

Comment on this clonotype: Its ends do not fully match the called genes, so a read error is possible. CDR3 sequence: CASSGGPGGHNTEAF. The CDR3, as DNA: TGTGCCAGCAGCGGGGGTCCCGGGGGACACAACACTGAAGCTTTC. The rearrangement uses TRBV9 and TRBJ2-6, with D perhaps TRBD1 or TRBD2 (6 bases each). The CDR3 is made up of 15 amino acids. Looked up from germline, CDR1 is SGDLS and CDR2 is YYNGEE.

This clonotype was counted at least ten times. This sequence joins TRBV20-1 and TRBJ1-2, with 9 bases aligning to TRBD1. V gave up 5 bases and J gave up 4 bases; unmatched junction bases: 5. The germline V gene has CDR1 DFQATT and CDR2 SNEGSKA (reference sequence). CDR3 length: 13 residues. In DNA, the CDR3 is TGCAGTGCTCCACAGGGGGCTTCCTATGGCTACACCTTC. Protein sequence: CSAPQGASYGYTF.

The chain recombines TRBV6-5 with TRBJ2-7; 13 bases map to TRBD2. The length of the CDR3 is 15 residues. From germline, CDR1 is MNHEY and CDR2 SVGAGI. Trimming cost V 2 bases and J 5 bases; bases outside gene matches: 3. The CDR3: CASSYRTSGRDEQYF. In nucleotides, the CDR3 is TGTGCCAGCAGTTACAGGACTAGCGGGAGAGACGAGCAGTACTTC.

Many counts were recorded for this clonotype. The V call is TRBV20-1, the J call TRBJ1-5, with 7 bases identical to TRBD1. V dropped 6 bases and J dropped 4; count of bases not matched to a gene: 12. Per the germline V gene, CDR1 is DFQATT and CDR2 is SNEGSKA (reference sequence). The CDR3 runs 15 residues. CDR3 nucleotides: TGCAGTGCCGGGGCTCCGGGACAGTTAAATCAGCCCCAGCATTTT. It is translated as CSAGAPGQLNQPQHF.

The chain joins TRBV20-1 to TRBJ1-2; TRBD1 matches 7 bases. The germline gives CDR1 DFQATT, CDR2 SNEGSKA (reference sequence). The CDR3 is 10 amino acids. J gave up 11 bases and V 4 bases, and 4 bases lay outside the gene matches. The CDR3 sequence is CSAKGAQYTF. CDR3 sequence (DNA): TGCAGTGCTAAGGGGGCACAGTACACCTTC.

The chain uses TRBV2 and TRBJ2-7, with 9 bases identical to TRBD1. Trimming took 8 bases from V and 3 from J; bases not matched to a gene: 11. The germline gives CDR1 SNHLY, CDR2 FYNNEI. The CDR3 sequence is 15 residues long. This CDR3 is CASSKTGQGFYEQYF. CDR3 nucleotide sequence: TGTGCCAGCTCTAAAACAGGACAGGGGTTCTACGAGCAGTACTTC.

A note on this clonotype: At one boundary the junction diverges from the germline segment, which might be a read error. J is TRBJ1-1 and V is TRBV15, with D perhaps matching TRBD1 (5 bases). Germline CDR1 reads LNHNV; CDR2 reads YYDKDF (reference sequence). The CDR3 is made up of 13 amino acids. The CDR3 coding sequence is TGTGCCACCAGTAGAGGGGCGAGCACTGAAGCTTTCTTT. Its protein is CATSRGASTEAFF.

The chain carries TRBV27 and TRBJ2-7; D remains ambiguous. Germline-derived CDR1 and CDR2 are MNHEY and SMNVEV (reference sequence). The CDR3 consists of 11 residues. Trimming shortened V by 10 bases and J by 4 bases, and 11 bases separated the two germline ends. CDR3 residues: CATLSGYEQYF. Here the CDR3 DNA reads TGTGCCACCCTTAGTGGGTACGAGCAGTACTTC.

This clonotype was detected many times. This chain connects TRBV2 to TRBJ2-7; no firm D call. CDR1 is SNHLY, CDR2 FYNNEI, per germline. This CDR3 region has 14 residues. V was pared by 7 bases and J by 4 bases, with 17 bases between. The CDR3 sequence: CASTGAKARYEQYF. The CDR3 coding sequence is TGTGCCAGCACTGGAGCTAAAGCCCGGTACGAGCAGTACTTC.

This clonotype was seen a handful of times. The CDR3 DNA follows: TGTGCCAGCAGCTTAGGCCTTTTAGGGGGCTATGGCTACACCTTC. As protein: CASSLGLLGGYGYTF. The chain joins TRBV13 to TRBJ1-2, with a possible D match to TRBD1 (6 bases). This CDR3 contains 15 residues. Trimming removed 0 bases at V and 4 bases at J, with 12 bases between. Germline loops: CDR1 PRHDT, CDR2 FYEKMQ (reference sequence).

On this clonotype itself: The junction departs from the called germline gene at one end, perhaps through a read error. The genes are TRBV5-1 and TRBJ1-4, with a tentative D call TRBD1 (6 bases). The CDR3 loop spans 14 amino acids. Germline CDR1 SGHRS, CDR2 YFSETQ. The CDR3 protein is CASSSGQTNKKLFF. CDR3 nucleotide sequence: TGCGCCAGCAGCTCAGGACAGACTAATAAAAAACTGTTTTTT.

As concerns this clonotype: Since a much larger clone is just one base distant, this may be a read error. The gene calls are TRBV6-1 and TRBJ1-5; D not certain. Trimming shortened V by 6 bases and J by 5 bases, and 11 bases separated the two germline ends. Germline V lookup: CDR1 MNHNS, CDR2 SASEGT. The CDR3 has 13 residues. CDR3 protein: CASRVARDQPQHF. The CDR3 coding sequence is TGTGCCAGCAGGGTGGCACGAGATCAGCCCCAGCATTTT.

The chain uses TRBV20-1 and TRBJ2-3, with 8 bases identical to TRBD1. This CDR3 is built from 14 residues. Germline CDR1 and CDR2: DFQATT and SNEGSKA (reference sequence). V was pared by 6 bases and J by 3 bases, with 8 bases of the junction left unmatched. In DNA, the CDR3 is TGCAGTGCCGACCGACAGGGGTTGACAGATACGCAGTATTTT. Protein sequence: CSADRQGLTDTQYF.

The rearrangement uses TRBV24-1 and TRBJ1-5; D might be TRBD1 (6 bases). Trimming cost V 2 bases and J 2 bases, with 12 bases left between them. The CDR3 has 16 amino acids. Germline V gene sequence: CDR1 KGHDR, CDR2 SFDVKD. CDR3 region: CATSDSRTVRNQPQHF. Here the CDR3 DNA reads TGTGCCACCAGTGATTCCAGGACAGTCCGCAATCAGCCCCAGCATTTT.

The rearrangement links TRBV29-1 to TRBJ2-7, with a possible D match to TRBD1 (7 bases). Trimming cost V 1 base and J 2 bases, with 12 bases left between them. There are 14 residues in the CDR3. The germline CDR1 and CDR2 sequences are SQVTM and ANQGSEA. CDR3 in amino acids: CSVEVRGTAYEQYF. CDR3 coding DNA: TGCAGCGTTGAAGTCCGCGGGACAGCCTACGAGCAGTACTTC.

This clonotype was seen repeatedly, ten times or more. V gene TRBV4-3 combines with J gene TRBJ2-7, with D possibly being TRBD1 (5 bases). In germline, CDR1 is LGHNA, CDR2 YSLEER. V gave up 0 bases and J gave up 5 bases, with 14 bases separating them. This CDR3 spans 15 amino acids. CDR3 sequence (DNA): TGCGCCAGCAGCCAAGATCTTCCCAGGGTACACGAGCAGTACTTC. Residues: CASSQDLPRVHEQYF.

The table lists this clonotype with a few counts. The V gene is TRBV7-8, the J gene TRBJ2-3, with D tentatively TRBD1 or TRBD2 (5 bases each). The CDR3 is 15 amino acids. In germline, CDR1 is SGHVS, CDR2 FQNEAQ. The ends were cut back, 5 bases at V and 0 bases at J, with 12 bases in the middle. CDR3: CASSQGRTSTDTQYF. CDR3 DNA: TGTGCCAGCAGCCAGGGTAGGACTAGCACAGATACGCAGTATTTT.

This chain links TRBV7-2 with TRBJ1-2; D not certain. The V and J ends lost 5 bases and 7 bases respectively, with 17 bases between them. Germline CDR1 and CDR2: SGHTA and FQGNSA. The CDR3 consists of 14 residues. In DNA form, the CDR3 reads TGTGCCAGCAGCCAAGAAGTGGGCGGGGTTGGCTACACCTTC. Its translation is CASSQEVGGVGYTF.

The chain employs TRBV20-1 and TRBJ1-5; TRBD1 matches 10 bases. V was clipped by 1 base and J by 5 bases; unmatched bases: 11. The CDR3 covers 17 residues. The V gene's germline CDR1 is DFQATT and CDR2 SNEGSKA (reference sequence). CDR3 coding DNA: TGCAGTGCTAGAGTCCCGGGGACAGGGGAGGTATATCAGCCCCAGCATTTT. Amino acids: CSARVPGTGEVYQPQHF.

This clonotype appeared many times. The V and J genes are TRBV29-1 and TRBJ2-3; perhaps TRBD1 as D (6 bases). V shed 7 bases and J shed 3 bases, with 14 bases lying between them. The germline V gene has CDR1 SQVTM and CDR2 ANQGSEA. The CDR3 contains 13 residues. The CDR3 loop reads CSGRWGHTDTQYF. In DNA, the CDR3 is TGCAGCGGCCGTTGGGGACATACAGATACGCAGTATTTT.

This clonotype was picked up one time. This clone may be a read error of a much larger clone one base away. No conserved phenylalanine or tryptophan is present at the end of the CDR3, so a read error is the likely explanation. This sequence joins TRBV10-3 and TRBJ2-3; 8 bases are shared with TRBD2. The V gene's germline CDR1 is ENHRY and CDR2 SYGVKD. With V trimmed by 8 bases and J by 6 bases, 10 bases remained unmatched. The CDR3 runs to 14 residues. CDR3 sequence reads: CAIFSGTRFDTQYS. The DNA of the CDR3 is TGTGCCATCTTTAGCGGGACCAGATTCGATACGCAGTATTCT.

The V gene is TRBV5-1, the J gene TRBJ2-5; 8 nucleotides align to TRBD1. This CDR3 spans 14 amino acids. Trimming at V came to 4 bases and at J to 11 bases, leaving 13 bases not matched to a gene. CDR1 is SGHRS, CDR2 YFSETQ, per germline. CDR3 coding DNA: TGCGCCAGCAGCCCGGGACAGGCGGACAATGAGCAGTACTTC. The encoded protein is CASSPGQADNEQYF.

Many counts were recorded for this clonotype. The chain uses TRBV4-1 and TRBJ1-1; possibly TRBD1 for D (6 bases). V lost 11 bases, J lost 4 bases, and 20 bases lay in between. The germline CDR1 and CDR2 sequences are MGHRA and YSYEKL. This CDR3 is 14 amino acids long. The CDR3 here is CAAGRGGAVTEAFF. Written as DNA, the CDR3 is TGCGCCGCAGGTCGAGGGGGGGCGGTCACTGAAGCTTTCTTT.